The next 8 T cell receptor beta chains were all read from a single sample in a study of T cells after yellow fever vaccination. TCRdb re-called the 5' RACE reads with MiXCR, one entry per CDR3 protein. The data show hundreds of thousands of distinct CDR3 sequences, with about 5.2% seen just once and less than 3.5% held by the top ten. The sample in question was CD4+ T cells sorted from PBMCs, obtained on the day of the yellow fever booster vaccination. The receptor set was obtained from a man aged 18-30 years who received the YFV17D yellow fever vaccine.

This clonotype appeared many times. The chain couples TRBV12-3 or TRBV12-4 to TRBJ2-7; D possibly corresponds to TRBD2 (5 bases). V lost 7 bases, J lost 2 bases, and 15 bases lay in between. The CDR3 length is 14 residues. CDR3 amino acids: CASKSRTSPYEQYF. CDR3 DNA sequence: TGTGCCAGCAAAAGTAGGACTTCACCCTACGAGCAGTACTTC.

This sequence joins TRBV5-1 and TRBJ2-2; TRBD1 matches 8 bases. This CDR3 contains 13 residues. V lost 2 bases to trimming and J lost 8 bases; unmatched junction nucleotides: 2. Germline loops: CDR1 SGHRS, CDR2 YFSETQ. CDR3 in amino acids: CASSLQGEGELFF. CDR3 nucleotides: TGCGCCAGCAGCTTACAGGGGGAAGGGGAGCTGTTTTTT.

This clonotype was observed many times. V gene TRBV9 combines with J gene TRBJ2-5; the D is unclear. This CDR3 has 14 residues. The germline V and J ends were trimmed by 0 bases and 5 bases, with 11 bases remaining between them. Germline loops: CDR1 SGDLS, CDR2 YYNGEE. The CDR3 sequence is CASSVGPLSETQYF. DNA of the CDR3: TGTGCCAGCAGCGTAGGTCCCTTGTCGGAGACCCAGTACTTC.

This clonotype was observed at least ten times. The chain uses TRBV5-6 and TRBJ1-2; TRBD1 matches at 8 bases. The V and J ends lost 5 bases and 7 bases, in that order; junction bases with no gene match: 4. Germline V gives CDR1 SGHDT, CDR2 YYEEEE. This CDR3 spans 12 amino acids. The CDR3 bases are TGTGCCAGCAGATTCGGGACAGGTGGCTACACCTTC. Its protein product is CASRFGTGGYTF.

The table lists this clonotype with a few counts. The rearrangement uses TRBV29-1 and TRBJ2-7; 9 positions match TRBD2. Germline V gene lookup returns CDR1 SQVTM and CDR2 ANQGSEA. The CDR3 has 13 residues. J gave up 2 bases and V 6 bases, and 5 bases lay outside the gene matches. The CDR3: CSVREGVTYEQYF. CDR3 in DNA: TGCAGCGTGCGGGAGGGAGTAACCTACGAGCAGTACTTC.

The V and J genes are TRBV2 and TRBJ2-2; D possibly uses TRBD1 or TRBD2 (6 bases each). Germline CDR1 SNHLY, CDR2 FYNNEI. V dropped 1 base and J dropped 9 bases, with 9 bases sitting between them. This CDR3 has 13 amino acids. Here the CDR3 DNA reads TGTGCCAGCAGTGAAGGTCGGGGGCGGGAGCTGTTTTTT. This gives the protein CASSEGRGRELFF.

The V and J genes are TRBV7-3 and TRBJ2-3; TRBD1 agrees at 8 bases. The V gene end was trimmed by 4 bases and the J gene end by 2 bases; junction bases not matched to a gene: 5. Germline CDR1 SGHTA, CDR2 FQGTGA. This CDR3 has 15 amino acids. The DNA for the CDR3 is TGTGCCAGCAGCTCGGCAGGGGGCCACACAGATACGCAGTATTTT. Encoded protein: CASSSAGGHTDTQYF.

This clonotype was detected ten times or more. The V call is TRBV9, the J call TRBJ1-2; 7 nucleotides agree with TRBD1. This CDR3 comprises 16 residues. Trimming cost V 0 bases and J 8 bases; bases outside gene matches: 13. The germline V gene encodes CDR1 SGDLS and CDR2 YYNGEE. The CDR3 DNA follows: TGTGCCAGCAGCGTAGCCCCGGCAGGGGGAATGGGCGGCTACACCTTC. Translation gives CASSVAPAGGMGGYTF.